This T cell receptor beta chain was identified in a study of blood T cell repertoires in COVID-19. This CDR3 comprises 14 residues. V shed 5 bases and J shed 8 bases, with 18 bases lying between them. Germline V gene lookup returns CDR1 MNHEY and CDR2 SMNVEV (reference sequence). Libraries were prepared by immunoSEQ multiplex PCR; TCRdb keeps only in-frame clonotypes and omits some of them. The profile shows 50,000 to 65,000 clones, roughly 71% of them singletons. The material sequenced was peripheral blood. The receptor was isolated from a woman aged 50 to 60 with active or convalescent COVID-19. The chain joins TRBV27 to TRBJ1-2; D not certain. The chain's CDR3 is CASSPLGWGGGYTF. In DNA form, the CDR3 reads TGTGCCAGCAGTCCGCTGGGGTGGGGAGGCGGCTACACCTTC.